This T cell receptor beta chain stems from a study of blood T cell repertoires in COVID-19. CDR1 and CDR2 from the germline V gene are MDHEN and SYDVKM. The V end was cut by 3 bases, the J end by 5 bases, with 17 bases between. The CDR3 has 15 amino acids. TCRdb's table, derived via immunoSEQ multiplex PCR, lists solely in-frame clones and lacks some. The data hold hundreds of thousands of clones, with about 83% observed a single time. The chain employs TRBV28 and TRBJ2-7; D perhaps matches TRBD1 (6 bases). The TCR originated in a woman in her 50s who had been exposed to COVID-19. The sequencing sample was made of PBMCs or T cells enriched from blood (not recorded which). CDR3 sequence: CASSFPTGQMDEQYF. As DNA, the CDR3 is TGTGCCAGCAGTTTCCCCACAGGGCAGATGGACGAGCAGTACTTC.